Following are 18 T cell receptor beta chains from one sample sequenced in a study of T cells in Graves' hyperthyroidism and ophthalmopathy. Amplification yielded TCR beta CDR3 regions, with RNA transcripts as the source. During a first-round RT-PCR of the TCR CDR3, the HTBI primer set was used. Using its own MiXCR run on the multiplex PCR reads, TCRdb lists one record per CDR3 protein. The table records 500,000 to 750,000 distinct CDR3 sequences, 13% to 15% of them present only once. Sequencing was done on a sample of blood. These receptors were taken from a woman younger than 30 with Graves' ophthalmopathy.

The rearrangement uses TRBV19 and TRBJ2-7; no firm D call. The V gene's germline CDR1 is LNHDA and CDR2 SQIVND (reference sequence). The V gene lost 0 bases and the J gene lost 0 bases, with 9 bases spanning the gap. The CDR3 length is 15 residues. The CDR3 nucleotides are TGTGCCAGTAGTATAGATGGCCAGCGCTCCTACGAGCAGTACTTC. Protein sequence: CASSIDGQRSYEQYF.

This clonotype came up many times. The J gene is TRBJ2-5, the V gene TRBV3-1, with 12 nucleotides matching TRBD2. The CDR3 is 15 residues long. Germline loops: CDR1 LGHDT, CDR2 YNNKEL (reference sequence). V lost 2 bases, J lost 3 bases, and 1 base stayed unmatched. The CDR3 coding sequence is TGTGCCAGCAGCCAACTAGCGGGAGGGGAAGAGACCCAGTACTTC. Encoded protein: CASSQLAGGEETQYF.

This clonotype was counted ten times or more. The V gene is TRBV15, the J gene TRBJ2-3, with D hard to call. Germline lookup yields CDR1 LNHNV and CDR2 YYDKDF (reference sequence). The CDR3 consists of 13 residues. With 0 bases removed from V and 6 bases from J, the gap between germline ends came to 7 bases. The CDR3: CATSRDPMDTQYF. The CDR3 DNA sequence: TGTGCCACCAGCAGAGATCCGATGGATACGCAGTATTTT.

This clonotype was recorded a few times. The rearrangement uses TRBV9 and TRBJ2-1; D unclear. V was cut by 4 bases and J by 0 bases, with 11 bases left in between. Germline V gene lookup returns CDR1 SGDLS and CDR2 YYNGEE. The CDR3 length is 15 residues. CDR3 in amino acids: CASSLDSYSYNEQFF. The CDR3 DNA reads TGTGCCAGCAGCCTCGACTCTTACTCCTACAATGAGCAGTTCTTC.

At least ten counts were recorded for this clonotype. The chain links TRBV6-1 to TRBJ1-6; possibly TRBD1 for D (6 bases). This CDR3 region has 16 residues. Germline V CDR1 and CDR2: MNHNS, SASEGT. Trimming cost V 5 bases and J 7 bases, with 18 bases left between them. The DNA for the CDR3 is TGTGCCAGCAGTCCCTCAGGTGGGAGGGGGAATTCACCCCTCCACTTT. Translating it yields CASSPSGGRGNSPLHF.

This clonotype was seen at least ten times. The chain links TRBV2 to TRBJ2-1, with D possibly TRBD2 on 6 matching bases. The CDR3 is 18 residues long. Between the trimmed V and J ends, which lost 6 bases and 0 bases, there was a span of 21 bases. Germline V gene data show CDR1 as SNHLY and CDR2 as FYNNEI. In DNA form, the CDR3 reads TGTGCCAGCAGGCCGACCCTATTTGGGGGGAGCTCCTACAATGAGCAGTTCTTC. This encodes CASRPTLFGGSSYNEQFF.

This clonotype has just a few counts. This sequence joins TRBV6-2 or TRBV6-3 and TRBJ1-1; D possibly corresponds to TRBD1 (5 bases). CDR1 and CDR2 (germline): MNHEY, SVGEGT. Trimming removed 6 bases at V and 3 bases at J, with 17 bases between. CDR3 size: 15 residues. The CDR3 DNA sequence: TGTGCCAGCAGCCCGTCGGGGGGATCCCACACTGAAGCTTTCTTT. It specifies CASSPSGGSHTEAFF.

In its sample, this clonotype was seen many times. This chain links TRBV2 with TRBJ1-1, with D uncertain. This CDR3 comprises 15 residues. Germline V gene data show CDR1 as SNHLY and CDR2 as FYNNEI. Here the CDR3 reads CALSNPTRGSTEAFF. In nucleotides, the CDR3 is TGTGCTCTTTCGAACCCGACAAGAGGGAGCACTGAAGCTTTCTTT. Full variable domain (remainder filled in from reference TRBV2 and TRBJ1-1): EPEVTQTPSHQVTQMGQEVILRCVPISNHLYFYWYRQILGQKVEFLVSFYNNEISEKSEIFDDQFSVERPDGSNFTLKIRSTKLEDSAMYFCALSNPTRGSTEAFFGQGTRLTVV.

This clonotype was counted at least ten times. CDR3 DNA sequence: TGTGCCAGCAGTTTACACGGGACAGGGGTTGAAAAACTGTTTTTT. Translating it yields CASSLHGTGVEKLFF. V and J are TRBV28 and TRBJ1-4, with 10 bases lining up with TRBD1. CDR1 is MDHEN and CDR2 is SYDVKM in the germline V gene. CDR3 length: 15 amino acids. With V trimmed by 2 bases and J by 7 bases, 4 bases remained unmatched. Filled out from reference TRBV28 and TRBJ1-4, the complete variable domain reads DVKVTQSSRYLVKRTGEKVFLECVQDMDHENMFWYRQDPGLGLRLIYFSYDVKMKEKGDIPEGYSVSREKKERFSLILESASTNQTSMYLCASSLHGTGVEKLFFGSGTQLSVL.

J is TRBJ1-2 and V is TRBV6-1; 9 bases line up with TRBD1. The germline gives CDR1 MNHNS, CDR2 SASEGT. The V and J ends lost 2 bases and 5 bases, in that order; junction bases with no gene match: 9. The length of the CDR3 is 16 residues. The CDR3 reads CASSEPGTGPIYGYTF. The DNA of the CDR3 is TGTGCCAGCAGTGAACCCGGGACAGGGCCGATATATGGCTACACCTTC.

In its sample, this clonotype was seen many times. The chain recombines TRBV18 with TRBJ2-1, with D perhaps being TRBD1 or TRBD2 (5 bases each). Trimming took off 2 bases at V and 7 bases at J, with 6 bases between the two ends. Germline V gene data show CDR1 as KGHSH and CDR2 as LQKENI. This CDR3 has 12 residues. CDR3: CASSPEGNEQFF. The CDR3 DNA follows: TGTGCCAGCTCACCAGAGGGGAATGAGCAGTTCTTC.

This clonotype was picked up a small number of times. Written as DNA, the CDR3 is TGTGCCAGCAGCCTAGGGACAGGGTCGAAAAAGACCCAGTACTTC. The encoded protein is CASSLGTGSKKTQYF. This chain connects TRBV3-1 to TRBJ2-5; 9 bases map to TRBD1. CDR3 length: 15 amino acids. V lost 4 bases, J lost 6 bases, and 9 bases stayed unmatched. Germline CDR1 LGHDT, CDR2 YNNKEL (reference sequence).

The chain combines TRBV6-1 with TRBJ1-2; D uncertain. Germline assignment: CDR1 MNHNS and CDR2 SASEGT. This CDR3 has 14 amino acids. V lost 7 bases and J lost 2, with 14 bases in between. The CDR3 region is CASTSPGLNYGYTF. The CDR3, as DNA: TGTGCCAGCACCTCCCCCGGACTGAACTATGGCTACACCTTC.

Regarding this clonotype: At one end the junction does not follow the germline gene, possibly because of a read error. This CDR3 is CASSPGTLIRDNEQSF. The CDR3 nucleotides are TGTGCCAGCAGCCCCGGGACTCTTATCCGCGACAATGAGCAGTCCTTC. The gene calls are TRBV11-2 and TRBJ2-1; tentative D call: TRBD2 (6 bases). The germline V gene has CDR1 SGHAT and CDR2 FQNNGV. The CDR3 loop spans 16 amino acids. The complete variable domain, with remaining parts taken from reference TRBV11-2 and TRBJ2-1, reads EAGVAQSPRYKIIEKRQSVAFWCNPISGHATLYWYQQILGQGPKLLIQFQNNGVVDDSQLPKDRFSAERLKGVDSTLKIQPAKLEDSAVYLCASSPGTLIRDNEQSFGPGTRLTVL.

There are many counts of this clonotype. This sequence joins TRBV30 and TRBJ1-6, with D possibly matching TRBD1 (5 bases). Per the germline V gene, CDR1 is GTSNPN and CDR2 is SVGIG (reference sequence). Trimming pared 2 bases from V and 7 bases from J, leaving 12 bases between. This CDR3 region has 14 residues. This CDR3 reads CAWSRAGRNSPLHF. CDR3 bases: TGTGCCTGGAGTAGGGCAGGGAGAAATTCACCCCTCCACTTT.

As to this clonotype: This may be a read error, as it is one base from a much larger clone. The chain joins TRBV12-3 or TRBV12-4 to TRBJ1-5; 9 bases fit TRBD1. The CDR3 runs 17 residues. With V trimmed by 3 bases and J by 6 bases, 12 bases remained unmatched. In nucleotides, the CDR3 is TGTGCCAGCAGTTTCCAAACGACAGGGGGTCGCAGTCAGCCCCAGCATTTT. The encoded protein is CASSFQTTGGRSQPQHF.

This chain links TRBV3-1 with TRBJ2-1; D may correspond to TRBD1 or TRBD2 (6 bases each). Germline loops: CDR1 LGHDT, CDR2 YNNKEL (reference sequence). The CDR3 is 13 residues long. The V and J ends lost 3 bases and 12 bases respectively, with 15 bases between them. CDR3 amino acids: CASSHGEEGGQFF. The DNA of the CDR3 is TGTGCCAGCAGCCACGGGGAGGAAGGGGGGCAGTTCTTC.

This clonotype was counted many times. The J gene is TRBJ2-3, the V gene TRBV7-9, with D perhaps TRBD1 (5 bases). CDR1 is SEHNR, CDR2 FQNEAQ, per germline (reference sequence). The CDR3 runs 15 residues. Trimming took off 8 bases at V and 3 bases at J, with 18 bases between the two ends. The CDR3 here is CASANGAGPTDTQYF. CDR3 sequence (DNA): TGTGCCAGCGCTAACGGCGCAGGGCCAACAGATACGCAGTATTTT.